This entry lists 23 T cell receptor beta chains sequenced from one sample in a study of shared clonotypes between healthy human individuals. The table came from immunoSEQ multiplex PCR; TCRdb's copy has only in-frame clones and leaves some out. The profile shows 75,000 to 100,000 clones, around 43% of them singletons. Material: PBMCs. The receptors here all came from a middle-aged woman in good health. Some clones in this sample may be carry-over from other donors' samples.

The rearrangement links TRBV6-4 to TRBJ2-5, with D unresolved. Per germline, CDR1 MRHNA and CDR2 SNTAGT. The CDR3 has 13 residues. The ends were cut back, 2 bases at V and 5 bases at J, with 9 bases in the middle. In DNA, the CDR3 is TGTGCCAGCAGTGACAGGGTCAGGGAGACCCAGTACTTC. It yields the protein CASSDRVRETQYF.

This clone was found a few times. The chain carries TRBV5-4 and TRBJ2-7, with 9 positions matching TRBD2. V was pared by 4 bases and J by 5 bases, with 7 bases of the junction left unmatched. This CDR3 has 14 residues. The germline CDR1 and CDR2 sequences are SGHNT and YYREEE (reference sequence). The CDR3 DNA sequence: TGTGCCAGCAGCCCGGATAGCGGGAGTCACGAGCAGTACTTC. Protein sequence: CASSPDSGSHEQYF.

This clone came up a few times. V is TRBV28 and J is TRBJ2-7, with 7 bases matching TRBD1. This CDR3 has 12 amino acids. The V gene's germline CDR1 is MDHEN and CDR2 SYDVKM. Trimming at V came to 7 bases and at J to 2 bases, leaving 2 bases not matched to a gene. CDR3 region: CASKTGPYEQYF. In DNA, the CDR3 is TGTGCCAGCAAGACAGGGCCCTACGAGCAGTACTTC.

Only a few counts were recorded for this clone. This chain uses TRBV5-1 with TRBJ2-7, with D maybe TRBD1 (6 bases). Trimming removed 2 bases from V and 2 bases from J, with 14 bases in between. The V gene's germline CDR1 is SGHRS and CDR2 YFSETQ. The CDR3 consists of 15 residues. The CDR3 bases are TGCGCCAGCAGCTTAAACAGGGCTGGGACCTACGAGCAGTACTTC. Translation: CASSLNRAGTYEQYF. Complete variable domain (other parts from reference TRBV5-1 and TRBJ2-7): KAGVTQTPRYLIKTRGQQVTLSCSPISGHRSVSWYQQTPGQGLQFLFEYFSETQRNKGNFPGRFSGRQFSNSRSEMNVSTLELGDSALYLCASSLNRAGTYEQYFGPGTRLTVT.

By frequency in the sample, this clone is medium-sized. The chain joins TRBV7-9 to TRBJ1-5; D is possibly TRBD1 (6 bases). This CDR3 has 18 residues. Germline CDR1 is SEHNR and CDR2 is FQNEAQ (reference sequence). Between the trimmed V and J ends, which lost 3 bases and 1 base, there was a span of 19 bases. Written as DNA, the CDR3 is TGTGCCAGCAGCTTGGTAGGAGGGGGACTTACGAGCAATCAGCCCCAGCATTTT. This translates into CASSLVGGGLTSNQPQHF.

The V gene is TRBV9, the J gene TRBJ1-2; the D gene is possibly TRBD1 (5 bases). Per germline, CDR1 SGDLS and CDR2 YYNGEE. Trimming shortened V by 3 bases and J by 4 bases, and 16 bases separated the two germline ends. This CDR3 has 15 residues. CDR3 sequence (DNA): TGTGCCAGCAGCGCCGGTGGGGGTCTTATCTATGGCTACACCTTC. Translated: CASSAGGGLIYGYTF.

Note on this clone: This likely came from a read error, as a far larger clone is one base away. The genes are TRBV9 and TRBJ2-1, with 7 nucleotides matching TRBD2. CDR3 length: 15 residues. Germline assignment: CDR1 SGDLS and CDR2 YYNGEE. CDR3 DNA sequence: TGTGCCAGCAGCGTACTAGCGGCCATGTACAATGGGCAGTTCTTC. Translated, it gives CASSVLAAMYNGQFF.

V and J are TRBV10-3 and TRBJ2-7; tentative D call: TRBD1 (6 bases). In germline, CDR1 is ENHRY, CDR2 SYGVKD. This CDR3 spans 13 amino acids. V shed 6 bases and J shed 5 bases, with 14 bases lying between them. CDR3 residues: CAISRTEADEQYF. CDR3 nucleotide sequence: TGTGCCATCAGCCGGACAGAGGCGGACGAGCAGTACTTC.

A few counts support this clone. The rearrangement uses TRBV7-9 and TRBJ2-5; 7 nucleotides match TRBD2. The germline V gene has CDR1 SEHNR and CDR2 FQNEAQ (reference sequence). There are 15 residues in the CDR3. The ends lost 6 bases at V and 4 bases at J; junction bases unmatched: 11. The CDR3 protein is CASRRGTRVGETQYF. As DNA, the CDR3 is TGTGCCAGCAGGCGGGGGACGCGAGTAGGAGAGACCCAGTACTTC.

The rearrangement links TRBV30 to TRBJ2-1; possibly TRBD2 for D (5 bases). Trimming shortened V by 3 bases and J by 9 bases, and 9 bases separated the two germline ends. Per germline, CDR1 GTSNPN and CDR2 SVGIG (reference sequence). This CDR3 region has 11 residues. The CDR3 loop reads CAWSPSSEQFF. CDR3 in DNA: TGTGCCTGGAGCCCTAGCAGTGAGCAGTTCTTC.

This chain links TRBV28 with TRBJ2-5; D uncertain. The J call may be incorrect, as the DNA end agrees better with TRBJ2-7. CDR1 and CDR2 from the germline V gene are MDHEN and SYDVKM. The CDR3 contains 11 residues. This CDR3 is CASSTRHEQYF. The CDR3 DNA reads as TGTGCCAGCAGTACCAGGCACGAGCAGTACTTC.

As to this clone: One base away lies a much larger clone, so this may be a sequencing read error. This rearrangement joins TRBV5-7 to TRBJ2-7; 7 nucleotides agree with TRBD1. TRBV5-7 is filed as an ORF, its function uncertain. The CDR3 runs to 13 residues. After removal of 3 bases from V and 0 bases from J, the junction contained 0 bases not matched to a gene. The CDR3 coding sequence is TGTGCCAGCAGCTGGGACAGCTCCTACGAGCAGTACTTC. This translates into CASSWDSSYEQYF.

This clone has a single count. This chain uses TRBV5-4 with TRBJ2-7; the D call may be TRBD1 or TRBD2 (5 bases each). The CDR3 consists of 14 residues. V dropped 3 bases and J dropped 7 bases, with 17 bases sitting between them. Germline values: CDR1 SGHNT, CDR2 YYREEE (reference sequence). The CDR3 sequence is CASSSDHSREEQYF. The CDR3 DNA reads TGTGCCAGCAGCTCAGACCACTCCAGGGAGGAGCAGTACTTC.

Turning to this clone: This likely reflects a read error, since a far larger clone is one base away. Other DNA sequences in this sample translate to the same CDR3. The rearrangement uses TRBV18 and TRBJ2-5; TRBD1 aligns across 7 bases. The CDR3 loop spans 12 amino acids. Germline assignment: CDR1 KGHSH and CDR2 LQKENI. For the CDR3, the DNA is TGTGCTAGCTCGGGACAGAAAGAGACCCAGTACTTC. This codes for CASSGQKETQYF.

Only a few counts were recorded for this clone. This sequence joins TRBV30 and TRBJ2-3; D might be TRBD2 (5 bases). The CDR3 sequence is 13 residues long. The V gene's germline CDR1 is GTSNPN and CDR2 SVGIG (reference sequence). The CDR3 nucleotides read TGTGCTTTGGACGCGGGTCTTGCGGATACGCAGTATTTT. As protein: CALDAGLADTQYF.

There are many counts of this clone. This chain links TRBV27 with TRBJ2-5; 7 positions match TRBD1. Trimming cost V 5 bases and J 5 bases; bases outside gene matches: 8. The CDR3 has 14 amino acids. Germline CDR1 reads MNHEY; CDR2 reads SMNVEV (reference sequence). The chain's CDR3 is CASSRTTGLETQYF. Here the CDR3 DNA reads TGTGCCAGCAGTCGAACGACAGGGTTGGAGACCCAGTACTTC.

This CDR3 is CASSLASGQGRNEQYF. In DNA, the CDR3 is TGTGCCAGCAGCTTAGCATCCGGACAGGGGAGGAACGAGCAGTACTTC. V gene TRBV7-8 combines with J gene TRBJ2-7, with 9 bases fitting TRBD1. CDR3 length equals 16 residues. Losses at the gene ends were 0 bases for V and 5 bases for J; bases not matched to a gene: 8. CDR1 is SGHVS, CDR2 FQNEAQ, per germline.

On this clone: The same CDR3 arises from other DNA sequences in this sample as well. The rearrangement links TRBV2 to TRBJ1-5, with a possible D match to TRBD1 (5 bases). Per the germline V gene, CDR1 is SNHLY and CDR2 is FYNNEI. The V gene lost 0 bases and the J gene lost 7 bases, with 13 bases spanning the gap. The CDR3 consists of 15 residues. CDR3 in DNA: TGTGCCAGCAGTGAAGCGCGGGGCGCGGGGCAGCCCCAGCATTTT. It is translated as CASSEARGAGQPQHF.

This clone occurred many times. Other DNA sequences within the sample encode an identical CDR3. This chain joins TRBV30 and TRBJ2-7; tentatively, D is TRBD1 (6 bases). Trimming left V 1 base short and J 4 bases short, with 8 bases between. The CDR3 contains 12 residues. Germline V gene lookup returns CDR1 GTSNPN and CDR2 SVGIG (reference sequence). This CDR3 reads CAWSAQGYEQYF. The CDR3 DNA reads as TGTGCCTGGAGTGCCCAGGGGTACGAGCAGTACTTC.

This clone was recorded many times. V usage is TRBV5-1 and J usage is TRBJ1-1; D is unclear. The CDR3 has 12 residues. V dropped 0 bases and J dropped 7 bases, with 7 bases sitting between them. Germline assignment: CDR1 SGHRS and CDR2 YFSETQ. CDR3 in DNA: TGCGCCAGCAGCTTGGCCGAAAGTGAAGCTTTCTTT. Protein product: CASSLAESEAFF.

This clone has just a few counts. The chain links TRBV2 to TRBJ2-7, with 8 positions matching TRBD2. V was clipped by 5 bases and J by 0 bases; unmatched bases: 3. Looked up from germline, CDR1 is SNHLY and CDR2 is FYNNEI. The CDR3 has 14 residues. CDR3: CASSPGLGSYEQYF. The CDR3 nucleotides are TGTGCCAGCAGTCCGGGACTAGGCTCCTACGAGCAGTACTTC.

The chain couples TRBV4-1 to TRBJ2-1, with 8 bases that match TRBD2. Germline lookup yields CDR1 MGHRA and CDR2 YSYEKL. The CDR3 consists of 17 residues. Unmatched junction bases numbered 8, after V lost 1 base and J lost 3 bases. CDR3: CASSQGGGTSNYNEQFF. CDR3 in DNA: TGCGCCAGCAGCCAAGGAGGAGGGACTAGTAACTACAATGAGCAGTTCTTC.

This clone has a count of ten or more. This rearrangement joins TRBV2 to TRBJ2-1; 7 positions match TRBD2. CDR1 is SNHLY, CDR2 FYNNEI, per germline. CDR3 length: 14 residues. The junction had 6 bases not matched to a gene; V was cut back by 7 bases and J by 3 bases. For the CDR3, the DNA is TGTGCCAGCATTGCGGGAGAGATCTACAATGAGCAGTTCTTC. Protein sequence: CASIAGEIYNEQFF.